This T cell receptor beta chain originates from a study of technical replicates of blood from four donors. This CDR3 contains 14 residues. The V end was cut by 0 bases, the J end by 2 bases, with 8 bases between. The germline V gene encodes CDR1 SGDLS and CDR2 YYNGEE. The assay was immunoSEQ multiplex PCR, and TCRdb's table has in-frame clones only and misses some. Of approximately 75,000 clones in the sample, nearly 97% were seen once. The sequence derives from a human donor in good health. The chain recombines TRBV9 with TRBJ1-2, with D tentatively TRBD1 (5 bases). Sample: T cells isolated from PBMCs. The CDR3 sequence is CASSVGGLNYGYTF. The CDR3 bases are TGTGCCAGCAGCGTAGGGGGCCTAAACTATGGCTACACCTTC.